This T cell receptor (beta chain) stems from a study of response to subunit inactivated influenza vaccine. Study-level results: That few new T cells are recruited by each seasonal influenza vaccination was the authors' suggestion.

Deletions cut 3 bases from V and 2 bases from J, with 11 bases between. Germline CDR1 DFQATT, CDR2 SNEGSKA (reference sequence). The CDR3 consists of 13 residues. The sample holds a few counts of this clonotype. The target antigen is unknown. A single record per CDR3 protein comes from TCRdb applying MiXCR to the RT-PCR reads. The sample lists about 190,000 distinct CDR3 sequences, over 13% occurring once. The sample in question was CD8+ T cells sorted from PBMCs, obtained about 5 days after vaccination. This sequence originates from a man aged 50 or older who received an inactivated influenza vaccine. The rearrangement uses TRBV20-1 and TRBJ2-7, with unresolved D. In nucleotides, the CDR3 is TGCAGTGCTAGGCACCTTTCCGCCTACGAGCAGTACTTC. Translated: CSARHLSAYEQYF.